This T cell receptor (beta chain) was recovered during a study of T cell responses to AZD1222 COVID-19 vaccine. The study's findings and limits: Nearly half of spike-specific TCRs reportedly target unmutated variant regions. With dominance at 160-218 and 743-854, vaccine-associated CD4 TCRs spanned spike. Repertoires in all cases were sampled only once the peak T cell response had passed.

In germline, CDR1 is SEHNR, CDR2 FQNEAQ (reference sequence). The CDR3 is 15 amino acids. V lost 3 bases, J lost 3 bases, and 11 bases lay in between. Assay: immunoSEQ multiplex PCR; the TCRdb copy retains only in-frame clones and omits some. This table holds about 180,000 clones, about 90% found once. This clone came up a few times. What it recognizes is unknown. The origin of this receptor is an adult who received the AZD1222 COVID-19 vaccine. Sequencing used peripheral blood, obtained 28 days after the second AZD1222 dose. This chain joins TRBV7-9 and TRBJ1-4; TRBD1 might be the D (6 bases). Written as DNA, the CDR3 is TGTGCCAGCAGCTTCCAACAGGGTGCTAATGAAAAACTGTTTTTT. Translating it yields CASSFQQGANEKLFF. Together with reference TRBV7-9 and TRBJ1-4, the CDR3 gives the full variable domain: DTGVSQNPRHKITKRGQNVTFRCDPISEHNRLYWYRQTLGQGPEFLTYFQNEAQLEKSRLLSDRFSAERPKGSFSTLEIQRTEQGDSAMYLCASSFQQGANEKLFFGSGTQLSVL.